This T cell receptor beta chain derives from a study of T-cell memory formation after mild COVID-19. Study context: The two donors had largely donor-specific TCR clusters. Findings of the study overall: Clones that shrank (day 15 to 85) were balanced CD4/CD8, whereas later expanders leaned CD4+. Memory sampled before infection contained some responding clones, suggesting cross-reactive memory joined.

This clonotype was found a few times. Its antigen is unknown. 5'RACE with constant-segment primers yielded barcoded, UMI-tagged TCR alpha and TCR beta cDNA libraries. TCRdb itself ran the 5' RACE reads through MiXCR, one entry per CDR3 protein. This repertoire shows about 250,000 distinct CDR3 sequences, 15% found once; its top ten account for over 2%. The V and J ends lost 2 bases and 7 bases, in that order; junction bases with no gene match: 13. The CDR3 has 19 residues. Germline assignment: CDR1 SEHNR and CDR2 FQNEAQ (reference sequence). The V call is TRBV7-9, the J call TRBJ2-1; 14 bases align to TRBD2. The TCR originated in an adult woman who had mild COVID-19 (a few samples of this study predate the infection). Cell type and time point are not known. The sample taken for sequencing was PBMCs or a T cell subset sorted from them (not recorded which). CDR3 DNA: TGTGCCAGCAGCTTAAAGGGCTTGACTAGCGGGAGGGCCAGGAATGAGCAGTTCTTC. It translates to CASSLKGLTSGRARNEQFF.